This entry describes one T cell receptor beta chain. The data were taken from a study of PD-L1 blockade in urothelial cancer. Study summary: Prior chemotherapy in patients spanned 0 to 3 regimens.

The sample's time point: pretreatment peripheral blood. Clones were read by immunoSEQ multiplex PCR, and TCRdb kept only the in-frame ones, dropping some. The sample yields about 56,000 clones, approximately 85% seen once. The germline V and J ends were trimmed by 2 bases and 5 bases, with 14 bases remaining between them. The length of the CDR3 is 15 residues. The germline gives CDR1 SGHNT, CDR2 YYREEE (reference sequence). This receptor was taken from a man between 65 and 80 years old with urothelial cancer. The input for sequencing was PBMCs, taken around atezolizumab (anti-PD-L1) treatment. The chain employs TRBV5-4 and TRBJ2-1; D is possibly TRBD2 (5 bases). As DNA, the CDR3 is TGTGCCAGCAGCTTTCGAGGGAAAAGTGACAATGAGCAGTTCTTC. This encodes CASSFRGKSDNEQFF.